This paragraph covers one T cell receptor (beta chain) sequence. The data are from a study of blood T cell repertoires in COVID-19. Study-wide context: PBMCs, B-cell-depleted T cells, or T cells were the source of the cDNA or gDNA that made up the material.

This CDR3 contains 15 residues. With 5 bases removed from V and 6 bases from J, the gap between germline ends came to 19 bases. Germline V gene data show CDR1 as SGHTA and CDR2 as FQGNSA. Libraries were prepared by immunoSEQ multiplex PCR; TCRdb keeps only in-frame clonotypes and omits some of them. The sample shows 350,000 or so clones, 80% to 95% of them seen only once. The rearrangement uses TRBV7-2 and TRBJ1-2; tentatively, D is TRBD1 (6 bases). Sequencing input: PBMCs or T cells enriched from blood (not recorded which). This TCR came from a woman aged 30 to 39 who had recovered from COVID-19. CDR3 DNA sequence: TGTGCCAGCAGCACCCCCCTAGCGGGGGGCGATGGCTACACCTTC. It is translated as CASSTPLAGGDGYTF.